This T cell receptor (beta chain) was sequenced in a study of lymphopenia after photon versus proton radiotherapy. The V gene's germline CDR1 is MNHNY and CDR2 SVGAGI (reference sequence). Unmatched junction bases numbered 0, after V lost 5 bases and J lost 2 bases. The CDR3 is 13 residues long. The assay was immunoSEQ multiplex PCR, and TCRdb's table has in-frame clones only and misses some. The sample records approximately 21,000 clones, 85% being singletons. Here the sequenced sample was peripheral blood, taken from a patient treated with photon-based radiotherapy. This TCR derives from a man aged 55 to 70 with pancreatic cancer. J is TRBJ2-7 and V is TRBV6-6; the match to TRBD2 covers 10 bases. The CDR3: CASSTSGAYEQYF. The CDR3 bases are TGTGCCAGCAGTACTAGCGGGGCCTACGAGCAGTACTTC.